This record looks at one T cell receptor (beta chain) sequence and its context. Its antigen is still unknown. Roughly 100,000 TCR templates underwent assay in every sample. Profiled with immunoSEQ multiplex PCR; TCRdb holds only in-frame clones, not every one. Altogether some 100,000 clones are present, 90% to 95% being singletons, with the ten largest covering around 0.16%. These data are taken from a study of siplizumab effects on memory and regulatory T cells. Study-wide results and limits: Suppressive activity of Tregs proliferating in siplizumab cultures remained unconfirmed. The mapping of alloreactive clones to unstimulated subsets covered only a minor fraction of them. Contribution to the alloresponse seemed major for naive T cells, which also seemed more diverse than memory cells.

CDR3 length equals 12 residues. Per germline, CDR1 SNHLY and CDR2 FYNNEI. V lost 6 bases and J lost 1; bases outside the gene matches: 0. The J gene is TRBJ2-7, the V gene TRBV2; the match to TRBD1 covers 7 bases. This receptor was obtained from a human donor in good health. Sequenced material: non-Treg CD4+ T cells sorted from blood. The CDR3 spells CASRGQSYEQYF. DNA of the CDR3: TGTGCCAGCAGGGGACAGTCCTACGAGCAGTACTTC. Full variable domain (missing parts from reference TRBV2 and TRBJ2-7): EPEVTQTPSHQVTQMGQEVILRCVPISNHLYFYWYRQILGQKVEFLVSFYNNEISEKSEIFDDQFSVERPDGSNFTLKIRSTKLEDSAMYFCASRGQSYEQYFGPGTRLTVT.